This TCR beta chain appears in the sequencing data of a study of identical twins. Study-wide results and limits: Part of the zero-insertion signal could reflect confounding by invariant MAIT and iNKT cells.

The CDR3 covers 15 residues. V was clipped by 2 bases and J by 7 bases; unmatched bases: 8. Germline lookup yields CDR1 MDHEN and CDR2 SYDVKM. One entry per CDR3 protein results from TCRdb running MiXCR on the 5' RACE reads. This sample has under 500,000 distinct CDR3 sequences, with around 15% found just once. About this clonotype itself: Its cognate antigen is unknown.

These records were also assigned to another study, of yellow fever vaccine responses in identical twins.

The clonotype comes from a young woman in good health. The J gene is TRBJ2-1, the V gene TRBV28; TRBD2 matches 7 bases. The sequenced sample was CD4+ T cells sorted from blood. CDR3 DNA sequence: TGTGCCAGCAGTTTAAGGCTCCTCGGGGGGAATGAGCAGTTCTTC. This sequence encodes CASSLRLLGGNEQFF.